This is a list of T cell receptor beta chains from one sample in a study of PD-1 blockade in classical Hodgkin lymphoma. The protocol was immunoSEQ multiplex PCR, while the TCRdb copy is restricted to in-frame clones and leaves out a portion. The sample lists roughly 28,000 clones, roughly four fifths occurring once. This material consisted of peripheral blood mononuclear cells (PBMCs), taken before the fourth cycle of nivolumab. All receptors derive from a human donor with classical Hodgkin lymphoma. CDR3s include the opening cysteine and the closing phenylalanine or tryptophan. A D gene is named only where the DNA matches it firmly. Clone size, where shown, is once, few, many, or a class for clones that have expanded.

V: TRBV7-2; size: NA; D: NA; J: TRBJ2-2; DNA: TGTGCCAGCAGCTTATGGTCTGGCGGGGAGCTGTTTTTT; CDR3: CASSLWSGGELFF
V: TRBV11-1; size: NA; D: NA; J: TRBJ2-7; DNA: TGTGCCAGCAGCTTATTGAGGGGGGCCCCTCGAGAGCAGTACTTC; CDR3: CASSLLRGAPREQYF
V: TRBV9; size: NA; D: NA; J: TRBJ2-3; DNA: TGTGCCAGCAGTGGGGGATTCACAGATACGCAGTATTTT; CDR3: CASSGGFTDTQYF
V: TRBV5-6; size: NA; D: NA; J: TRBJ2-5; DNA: TGTGCCAGCAGCTTGGCAAGCGGGCAAGAGACCCAGTACTTC; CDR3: CASSLASGQETQYF
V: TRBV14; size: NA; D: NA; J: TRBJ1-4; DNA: TGTGCCAGCAGCCCCGGGCCGGACACCAGAGCTAGGGAAAAACTGTTTTTT; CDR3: CASSPGPDTRAREKLFF
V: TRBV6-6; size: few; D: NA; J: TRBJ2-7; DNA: TGTGCCAGCAGTCCCGAGGGCCACGAGCAGTACTTC; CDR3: CASSPEGHEQYF
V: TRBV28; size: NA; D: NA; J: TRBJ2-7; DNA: TGTGCCAGCAGTTTGGACGGCACCTACGAGCAGTACTTC; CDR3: CASSLDGTYEQYF
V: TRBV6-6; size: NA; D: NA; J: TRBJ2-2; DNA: TGTGCCACTGTGCCGGCGAACACCGGGGAGCTGTTTTTT; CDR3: CATVPANTGELFF
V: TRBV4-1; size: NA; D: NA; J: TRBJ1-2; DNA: TGCGCCAGCAGCCAAGAAAACGGCTATGGCTACACCTTC; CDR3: CASSQENGYGYTF
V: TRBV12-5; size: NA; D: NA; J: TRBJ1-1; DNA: TGTGCTAGTGGTTTGGGGGTCACTGAAGCTTTCTTT; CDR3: CASGLGVTEAFF
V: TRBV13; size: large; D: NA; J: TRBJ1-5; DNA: TGTGCCAGCAGCTTTTCGAGGGGCTGGGGGCCCCAGCATTTT; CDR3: CASSFSRGWGPQHF
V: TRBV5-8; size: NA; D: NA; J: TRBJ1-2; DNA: TGTGCCAGCAGCTTGGCCAGGGTAACCTATGGCTACACCTTC; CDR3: CASSLARVTYGYTF
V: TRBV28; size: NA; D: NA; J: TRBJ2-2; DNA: TGTGCCAGTAGGTACTCCTCCGGGGGCACCGGGGAGCTGTTTTTT; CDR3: CASRYSSGGTGELFF
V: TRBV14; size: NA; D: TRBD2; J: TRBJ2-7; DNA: TGTGCCAGCAGCCAATGGCGGGGGGGGAGGGTTCGGTCCTACGAGCAGTACTTC; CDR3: CASSQWRGGRVRSYEQYF
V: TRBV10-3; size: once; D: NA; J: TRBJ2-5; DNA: TGTGCCATCGCCCAGGGGGGGGTACAAGAGACCCAGTACTTC; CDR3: CAIAQGGVQETQYF
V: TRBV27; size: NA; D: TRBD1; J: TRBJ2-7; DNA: TGTGCCAGCAGTTTACCAGGGGGCCACGAGCAGTACTTC; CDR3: CASSLPGGHEQYF
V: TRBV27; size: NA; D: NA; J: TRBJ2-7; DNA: TGTGCCAGCAGTTTAAGAGGAACCTACGAGCAGTACTTC; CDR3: CASSLRGTYEQYF
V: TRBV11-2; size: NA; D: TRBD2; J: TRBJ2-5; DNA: TGTGCCAGCAGCTTAGGGGGCCCTAGCGGGGAGACCCAGTACTTC; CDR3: CASSLGGPSGETQYF
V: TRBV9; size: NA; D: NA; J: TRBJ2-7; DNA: TGTGCCAGCAGCCCTTCACAGGGCGGGGATGCGGCCGAGCAGTACTTC; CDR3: CASSPSQGGDAAEQYF
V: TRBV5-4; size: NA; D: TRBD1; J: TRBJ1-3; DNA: TGTGCCAGCAGCCGGGACAGGGGAGTAGGAAACACCATATATTTT; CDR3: CASSRDRGVGNTIYF
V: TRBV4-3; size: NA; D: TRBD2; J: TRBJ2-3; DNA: TGCGCCAGCAGCCCCGCTAGCGGGGGGGCGGATACGCAGTATTTT; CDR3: CASSPASGGADTQYF
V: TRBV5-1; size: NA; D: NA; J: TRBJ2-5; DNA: TGCGCCAGCAGCTTGGAATGGGGTCGCCAAGAGATCCAGTACTTC; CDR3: CASSLEWGRQEIQYF